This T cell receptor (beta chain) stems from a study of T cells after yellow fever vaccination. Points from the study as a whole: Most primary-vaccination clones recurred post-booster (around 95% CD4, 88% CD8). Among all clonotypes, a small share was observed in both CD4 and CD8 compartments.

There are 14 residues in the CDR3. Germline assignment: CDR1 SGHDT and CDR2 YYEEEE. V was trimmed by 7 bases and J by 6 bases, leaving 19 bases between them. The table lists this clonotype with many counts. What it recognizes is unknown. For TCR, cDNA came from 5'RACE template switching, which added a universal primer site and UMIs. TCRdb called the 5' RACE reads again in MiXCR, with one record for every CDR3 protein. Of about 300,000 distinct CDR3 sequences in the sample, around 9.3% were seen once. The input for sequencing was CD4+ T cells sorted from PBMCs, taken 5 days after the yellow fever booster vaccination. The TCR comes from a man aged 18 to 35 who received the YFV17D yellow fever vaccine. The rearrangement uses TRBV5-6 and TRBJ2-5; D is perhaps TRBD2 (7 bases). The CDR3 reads CASGWGGSMKTQYF. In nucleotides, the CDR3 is TGTGCCAGCGGGTGGGGGGGCTCGATGAAGACCCAGTACTTC.